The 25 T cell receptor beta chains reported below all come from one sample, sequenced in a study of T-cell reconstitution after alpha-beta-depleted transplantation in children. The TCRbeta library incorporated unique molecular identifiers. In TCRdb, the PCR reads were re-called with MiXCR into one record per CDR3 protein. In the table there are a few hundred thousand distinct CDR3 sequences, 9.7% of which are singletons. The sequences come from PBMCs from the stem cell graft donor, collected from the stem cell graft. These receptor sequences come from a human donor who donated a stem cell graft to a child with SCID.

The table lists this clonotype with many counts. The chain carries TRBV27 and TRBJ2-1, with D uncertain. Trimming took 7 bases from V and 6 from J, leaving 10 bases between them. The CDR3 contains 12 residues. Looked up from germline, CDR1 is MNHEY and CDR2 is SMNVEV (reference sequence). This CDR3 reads CASIVRSNEQFF. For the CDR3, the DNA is TGTGCCAGCATTGTAAGGTCCAATGAGCAGTTCTTC.

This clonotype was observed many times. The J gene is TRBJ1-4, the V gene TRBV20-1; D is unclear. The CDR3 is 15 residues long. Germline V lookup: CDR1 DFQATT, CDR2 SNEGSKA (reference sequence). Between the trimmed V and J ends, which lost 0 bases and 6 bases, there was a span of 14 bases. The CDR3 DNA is TGCAGTGCTAGAGATAGTGACTTAGGAGATGAAAAACTGTTTTTT. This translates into CSARDSDLGDEKLFF.

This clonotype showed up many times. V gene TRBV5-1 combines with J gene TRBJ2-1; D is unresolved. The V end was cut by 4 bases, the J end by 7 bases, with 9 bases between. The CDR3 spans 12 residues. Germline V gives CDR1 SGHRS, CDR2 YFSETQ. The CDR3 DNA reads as TGCGCCAGCAGCCCCGTGGGGAATGAGCAGTTCTTC. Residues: CASSPVGNEQFF.

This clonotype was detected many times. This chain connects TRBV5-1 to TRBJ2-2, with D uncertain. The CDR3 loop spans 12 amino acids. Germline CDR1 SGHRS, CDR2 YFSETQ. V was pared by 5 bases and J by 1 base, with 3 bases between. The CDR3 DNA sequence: TGCGCCAGCAGGCAGAACACCGGGGAGCTGTTTTTT. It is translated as CASRQNTGELFF.

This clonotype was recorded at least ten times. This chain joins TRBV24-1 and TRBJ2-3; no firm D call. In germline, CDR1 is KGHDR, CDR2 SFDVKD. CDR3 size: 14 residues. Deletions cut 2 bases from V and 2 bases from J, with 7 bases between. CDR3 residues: CATSDSSYTDTQYF. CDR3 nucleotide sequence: TGTGCCACCAGTGATTCGAGTTACACAGATACGCAGTATTTT.

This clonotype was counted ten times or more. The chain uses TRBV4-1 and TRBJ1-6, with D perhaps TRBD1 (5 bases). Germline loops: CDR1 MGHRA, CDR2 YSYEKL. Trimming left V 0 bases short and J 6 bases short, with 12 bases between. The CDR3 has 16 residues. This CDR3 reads CASSQDHRQGNSPLHF. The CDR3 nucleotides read TGCGCCAGCAGCCAAGATCATCGTCAGGGTAATTCACCCCTCCACTTT.

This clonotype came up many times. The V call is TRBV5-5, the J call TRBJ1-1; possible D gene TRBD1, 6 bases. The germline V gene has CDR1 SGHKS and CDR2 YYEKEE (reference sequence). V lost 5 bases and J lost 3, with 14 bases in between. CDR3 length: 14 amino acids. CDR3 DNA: TGTGCCAGCAGTCGGGGGCCCCTGGACACTGAAGCTTTCTTT. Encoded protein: CASSRGPLDTEAFF. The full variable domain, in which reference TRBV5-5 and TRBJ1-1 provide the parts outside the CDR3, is DAGVTQSPTHLIKTRGQQVTLRCSPISGHKSVSWYQQVLGQGPQFIFQYYEKEERGRGNFPDRFSARQFPNYSSELNVNALLLGDSALYLCASSRGPLDTEAFFGQGTRLTVV.

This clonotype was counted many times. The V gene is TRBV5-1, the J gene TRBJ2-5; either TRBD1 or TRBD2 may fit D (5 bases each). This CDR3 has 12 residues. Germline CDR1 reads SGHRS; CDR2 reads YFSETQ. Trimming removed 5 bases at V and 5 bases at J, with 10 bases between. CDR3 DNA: TGCGCCAGCAGTTGGTGGGGGGAGACCCAGTACTTC. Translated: CASSWWGETQYF. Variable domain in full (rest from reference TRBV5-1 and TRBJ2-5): KAGVTQTPRYLIKTRGQQVTLSCSPISGHRSVSWYQQTPGQGLQFLFEYFSETQRNKGNFPGRFSGRQFSNSRSEMNVSTLELGDSALYLCASSWWGETQYFGPGTRLLVL.

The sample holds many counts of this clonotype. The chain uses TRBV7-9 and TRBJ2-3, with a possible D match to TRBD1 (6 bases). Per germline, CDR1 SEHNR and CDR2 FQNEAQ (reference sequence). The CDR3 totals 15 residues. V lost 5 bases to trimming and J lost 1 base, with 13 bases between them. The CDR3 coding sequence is TGTGCCAGCAGCGGGGCACAGGGACGCACAGATACGCAGTATTTT. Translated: CASSGAQGRTDTQYF. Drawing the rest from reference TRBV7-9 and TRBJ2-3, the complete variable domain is DTGVSQNPRHKITKRGQNVTFRCDPISEHNRLYWYRQTLGQGPEFLTYFQNEAQLEKSRLLSDRFSAERPKGSFSTLEIQRTEQGDSAMYLCASSGAQGRTDTQYFGPGTRLTVL.

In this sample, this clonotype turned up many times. This CDR3 reads CASSPRTGGAWAFF. The CDR3 DNA sequence: TGTGCCAGCAGCCCTAGGACAGGGGGCGCGTGGGCTTTCTTT. The chain recombines TRBV5-6 with TRBJ1-1; 11 bases are shared with TRBD1. CDR1 is SGHDT and CDR2 is YYEEEE in the germline V gene. V was pared by 4 bases and J by 11 bases, with 10 bases of the junction left unmatched. The CDR3 totals 14 residues.

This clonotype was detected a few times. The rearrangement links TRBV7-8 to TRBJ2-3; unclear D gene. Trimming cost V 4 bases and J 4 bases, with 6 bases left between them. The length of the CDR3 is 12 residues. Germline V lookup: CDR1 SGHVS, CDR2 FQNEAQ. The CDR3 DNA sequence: TGTGCCAGCAGCTCCCCGGCAGATACGCAGTATTTT. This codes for CASSSPADTQYF. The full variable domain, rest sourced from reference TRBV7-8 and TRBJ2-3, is GAGVSQSPRYKVAKRGQDVALRCDPISGHVSLFWYQQALGQGPEFLTYFQNEAQLDKSGLPSDRFFAERPEGSVSTLKIQRTQQEDSAVYLCASSSPADTQYFGPGTRLTVL.

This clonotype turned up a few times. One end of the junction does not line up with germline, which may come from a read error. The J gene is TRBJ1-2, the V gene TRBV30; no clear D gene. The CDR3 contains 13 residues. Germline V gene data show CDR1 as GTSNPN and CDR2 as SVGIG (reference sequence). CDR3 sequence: CAWITPGNYGDTF. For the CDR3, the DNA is TGTGCCTGGATTACTCCCGGTAACTATGGCGACACCTTC.

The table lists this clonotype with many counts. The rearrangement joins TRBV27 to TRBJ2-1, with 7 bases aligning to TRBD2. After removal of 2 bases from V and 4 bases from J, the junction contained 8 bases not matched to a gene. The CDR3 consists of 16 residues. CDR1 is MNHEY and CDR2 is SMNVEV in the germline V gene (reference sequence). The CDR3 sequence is CASSLSAGESYNEQFF. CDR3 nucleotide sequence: TGTGCCAGCAGTTTAAGTGCGGGGGAGTCTTACAATGAGCAGTTCTTC.

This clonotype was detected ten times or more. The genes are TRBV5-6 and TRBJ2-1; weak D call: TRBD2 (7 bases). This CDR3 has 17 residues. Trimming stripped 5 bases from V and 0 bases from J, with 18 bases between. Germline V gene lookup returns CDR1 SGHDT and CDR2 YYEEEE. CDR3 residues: CASSQSGGALSYNEQFF. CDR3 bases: TGTGCCAGCAGTCAATCTGGGGGGGCACTCTCCTACAATGAGCAGTTCTTC.

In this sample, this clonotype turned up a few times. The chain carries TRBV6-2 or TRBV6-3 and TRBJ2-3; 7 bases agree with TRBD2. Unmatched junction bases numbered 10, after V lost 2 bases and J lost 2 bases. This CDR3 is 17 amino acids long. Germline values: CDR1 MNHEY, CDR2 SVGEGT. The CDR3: CASSYLHGLGNTDTQYF. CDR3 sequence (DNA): TGTGCCAGCAGTTACCTCCACGGACTAGGGAACACAGATACGCAGTATTTT.

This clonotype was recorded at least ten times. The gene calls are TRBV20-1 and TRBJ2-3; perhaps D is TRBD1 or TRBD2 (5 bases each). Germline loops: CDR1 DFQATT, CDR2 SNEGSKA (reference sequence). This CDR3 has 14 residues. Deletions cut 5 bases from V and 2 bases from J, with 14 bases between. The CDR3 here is CSASPGPITDTQYF. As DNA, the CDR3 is TGCAGTGCTTCGCCGGGACCCATCACAGATACGCAGTATTTT.

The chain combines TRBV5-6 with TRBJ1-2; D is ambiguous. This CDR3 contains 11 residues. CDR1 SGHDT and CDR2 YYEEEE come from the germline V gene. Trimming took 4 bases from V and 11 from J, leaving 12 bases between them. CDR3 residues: CASSRTGKYTF. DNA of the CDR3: TGTGCCAGCAGCCGGACCGGGAAATACACCTTC.

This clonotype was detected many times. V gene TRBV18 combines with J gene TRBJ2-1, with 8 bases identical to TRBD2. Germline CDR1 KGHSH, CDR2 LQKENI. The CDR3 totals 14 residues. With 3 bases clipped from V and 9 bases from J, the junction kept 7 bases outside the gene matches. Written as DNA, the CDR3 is TGTGCCAGCTCACCGGCCGGGGGGGTTGGTGAGCAGTTCTTC. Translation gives CASSPAGGVGEQFF.

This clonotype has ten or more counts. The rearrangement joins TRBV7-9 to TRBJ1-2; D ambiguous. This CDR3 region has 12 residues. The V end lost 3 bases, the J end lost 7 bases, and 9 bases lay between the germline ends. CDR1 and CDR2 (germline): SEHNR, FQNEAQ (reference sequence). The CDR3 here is CASSFGESGYTF. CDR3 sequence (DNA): TGTGCCAGCAGCTTCGGGGAGTCTGGCTACACCTTC.

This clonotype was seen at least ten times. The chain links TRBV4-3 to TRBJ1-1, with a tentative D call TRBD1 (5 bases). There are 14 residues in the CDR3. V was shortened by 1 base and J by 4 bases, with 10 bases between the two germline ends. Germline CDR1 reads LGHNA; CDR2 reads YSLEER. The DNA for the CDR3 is TGCGCCAGCAGCCAAGTTGAGGGGCGCACTGAAGCTTTCTTT. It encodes CASSQVEGRTEAFF.

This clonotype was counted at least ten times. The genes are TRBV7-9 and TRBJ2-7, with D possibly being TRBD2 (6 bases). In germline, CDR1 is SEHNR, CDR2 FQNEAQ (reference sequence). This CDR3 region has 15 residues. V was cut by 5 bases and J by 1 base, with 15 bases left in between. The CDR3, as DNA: TGTGCCAGCAGCCCCCGGGTAGCGGTATCCTACGAGCAGTACTTC. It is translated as CASSPRVAVSYEQYF.

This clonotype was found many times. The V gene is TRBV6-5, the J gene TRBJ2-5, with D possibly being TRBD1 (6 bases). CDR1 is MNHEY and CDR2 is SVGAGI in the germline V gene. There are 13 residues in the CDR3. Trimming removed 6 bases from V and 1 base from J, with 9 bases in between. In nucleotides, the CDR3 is TGTGCCAGCAGGGGGGCTACCCAAGAGACCCAGTACTTC. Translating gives CASRGATQETQYF.

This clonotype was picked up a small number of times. CDR3 sequence reads: CSVEDNNAEAFF. The CDR3 coding sequence is TGCAGCGTTGAAGATAACAACGCTGAAGCTTTCTTT. The chain combines TRBV29-1 with TRBJ1-1; D gene ambiguous. The CDR3 is made up of 12 amino acids. Germline V gives CDR1 SQVTM, CDR2 ANQGSEA. Trimming shortened V by 0 bases and J by 6 bases, and 8 bases separated the two germline ends.

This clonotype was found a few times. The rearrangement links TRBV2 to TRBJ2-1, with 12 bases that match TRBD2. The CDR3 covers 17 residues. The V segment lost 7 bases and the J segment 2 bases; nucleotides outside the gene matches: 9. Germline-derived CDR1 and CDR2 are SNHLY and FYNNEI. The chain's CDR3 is CASTLMTSGGPYNEQFF. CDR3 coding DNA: TGTGCCAGCACCCTCATGACTAGCGGGGGCCCCTACAATGAGCAGTTCTTC.

DNA for the CDR3: TGTACCTGCTGTTCAGGGACTAGCGGGGGGGCCTCCTACAATGAGCAGTTCTTC. This gives the protein CTCCSGTSGGASYNEQFF. The genes are TRBV3-1 and TRBJ2-1; the match to TRBD2 covers 16 bases. Germline CDR1 reads LGHDT; CDR2 reads YNNKEL (reference sequence). This CDR3 spans 18 amino acids.